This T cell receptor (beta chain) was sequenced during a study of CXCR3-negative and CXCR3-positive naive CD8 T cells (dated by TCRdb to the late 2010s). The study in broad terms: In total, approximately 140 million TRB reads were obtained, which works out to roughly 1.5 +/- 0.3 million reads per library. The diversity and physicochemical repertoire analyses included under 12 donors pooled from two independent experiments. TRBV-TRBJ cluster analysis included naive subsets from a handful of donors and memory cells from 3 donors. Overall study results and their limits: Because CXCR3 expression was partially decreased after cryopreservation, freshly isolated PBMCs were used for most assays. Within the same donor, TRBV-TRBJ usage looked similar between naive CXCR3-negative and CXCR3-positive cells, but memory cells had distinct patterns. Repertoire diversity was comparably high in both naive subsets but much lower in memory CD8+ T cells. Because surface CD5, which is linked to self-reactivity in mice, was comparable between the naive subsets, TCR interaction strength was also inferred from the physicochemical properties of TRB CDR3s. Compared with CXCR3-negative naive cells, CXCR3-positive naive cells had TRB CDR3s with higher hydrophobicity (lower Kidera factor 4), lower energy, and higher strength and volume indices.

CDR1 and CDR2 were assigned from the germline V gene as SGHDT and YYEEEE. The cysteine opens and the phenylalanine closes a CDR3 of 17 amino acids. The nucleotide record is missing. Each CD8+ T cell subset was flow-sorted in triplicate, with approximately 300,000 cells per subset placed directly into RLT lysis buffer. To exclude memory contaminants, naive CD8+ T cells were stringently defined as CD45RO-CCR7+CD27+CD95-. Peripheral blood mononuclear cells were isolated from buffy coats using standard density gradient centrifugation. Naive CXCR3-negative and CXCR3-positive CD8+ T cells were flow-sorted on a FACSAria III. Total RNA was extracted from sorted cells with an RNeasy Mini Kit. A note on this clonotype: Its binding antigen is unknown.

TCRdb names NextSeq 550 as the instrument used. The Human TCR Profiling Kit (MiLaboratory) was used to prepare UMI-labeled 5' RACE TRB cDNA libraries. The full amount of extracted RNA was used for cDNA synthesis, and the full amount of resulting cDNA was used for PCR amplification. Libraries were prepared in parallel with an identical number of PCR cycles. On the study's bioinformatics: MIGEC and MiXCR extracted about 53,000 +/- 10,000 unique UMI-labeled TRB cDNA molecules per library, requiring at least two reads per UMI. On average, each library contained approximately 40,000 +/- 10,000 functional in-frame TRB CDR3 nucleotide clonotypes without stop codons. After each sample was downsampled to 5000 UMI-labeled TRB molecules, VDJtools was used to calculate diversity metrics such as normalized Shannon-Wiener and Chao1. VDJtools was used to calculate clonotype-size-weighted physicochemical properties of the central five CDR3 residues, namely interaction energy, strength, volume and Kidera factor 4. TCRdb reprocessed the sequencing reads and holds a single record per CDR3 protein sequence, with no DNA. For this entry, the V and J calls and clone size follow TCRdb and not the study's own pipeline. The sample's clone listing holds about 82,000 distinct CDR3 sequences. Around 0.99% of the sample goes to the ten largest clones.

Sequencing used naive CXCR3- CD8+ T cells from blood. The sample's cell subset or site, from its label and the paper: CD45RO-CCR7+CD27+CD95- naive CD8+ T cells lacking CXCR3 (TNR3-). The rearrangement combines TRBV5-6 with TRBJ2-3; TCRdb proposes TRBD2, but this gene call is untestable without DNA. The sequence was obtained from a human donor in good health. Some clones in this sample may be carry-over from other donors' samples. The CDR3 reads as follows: CASSLGPSGGLTDTQYF.